Only one count was recorded for the clone carrying this T cell receptor beta chain. The data are from a study of cytomegalovirus exposure and HLA in healthy donors. Each donor's status was that of a healthy bone marrow donor. The PCR used 60 Vbeta and 13 Jbeta primers. Sequenced by immunoSEQ multiplex PCR; TCRdb stores in-frame clones only, minus some. The sample yields more than 150,000 clones, 65% to 90% seen once. Source material: PBMCs. The sequence derives from a girl aged 2 to 9 in good health and CMV-seropositive.

CDR3 DNA: TGTGCCAGCAGTCCTAGCGGGAGGGCCTCTTTTGTTTCCTATGAGCAGTACTTC. Its protein product is CASSPSGRASFVSYEQYF. V usage is TRBV27 and J usage is TRBJ2-5; TRBD2 matches 12 bases. Germline V CDR1 and CDR2: MNHEY, SMNVEV (reference sequence). J lost 11 bases, V lost 5 bases, and 21 bases had no gene match. This CDR3 is built from 18 residues.